One sample yielded the 31 T cell receptor beta chains listed below, sequenced in a study of CXCR3-negative and CXCR3-positive naive CD8 T cells. Preparation of TRB cDNA libraries relied on 5' RACE carrying UMI labels. Following a re-call of the 5' RACE reads, TCRdb has one entry per CDR3 protein and lacks DNA. The sample table sets out more than 50,000 distinct CDR3 sequences. The sequenced sample consisted of naive CXCR3- CD8+ T cells from blood. Subset described: CD45RO-CCR7+CD27+CD95- naive CD8+ T cells lacking CXCR3 (TNR3-). All receptors derive from a human donor in good health. Some clones in this sample may be carry-over from other donors' samples.

The chain uses TRBV6-5 and TRBJ2-1; TCRdb selects TRBD1, and the lack of DNA leaves this call unchecked. Germline V gene lookup returns CDR1 MNHEY and CDR2 SVGAGI. The length of the CDR3 is 14 residues. The chain's CDR3 is CASSWTGMDNEQFF.

V gene TRBV20-1 combines with J gene TRBJ2-7; TCRdb gives TRBD2 as the D gene, but with no DNA this cannot be confirmed. Germline V gene sequence: CDR1 DFQATT, CDR2 SNEGSKA (reference sequence). This CDR3 is built from 13 residues. CDR3 loop: CSARGGEPYEQYF.

V gene TRBV6-5 combines with J gene TRBJ2-3; the TCRdb D gene call, TRBD2, has no DNA to confirm it. The CDR3 spans 14 residues. Germline V CDR1 and CDR2: MNHEY, SVGAGI. CDR3 in amino acids: CASSSWDSTDTQYF.

V usage is TRBV14 and J usage is TRBJ2-7. The CDR3 is 13 amino acids. Germline assignment: CDR1 SGHDN and CDR2 FVKESK. This CDR3 is CASSQGPSYEQYF.

The chain links TRBV7-9 to TRBJ2-7; TCRdb's D call of TRBD1 is untestable without DNA. The germline CDR1 and CDR2 sequences are SEHNR and FQNEAQ (reference sequence). The CDR3 consists of 14 residues. CDR3 amino acids: CASTDFRESYEQYF.

This chain uses TRBV6-4 with TRBJ2-7; TCRdb picks TRBD2, but there is no DNA to check that call. The CDR3 totals 15 residues. CDR1 and CDR2 from the germline V gene are MRHNA and SNTAGT. CDR3 amino acids: CATDIAGGPMNEQYF.

The chain combines TRBV6-2 or TRBV6-3 with TRBJ2-7; TCRdb names TRBD1, which stays unverified in the absence of DNA. The CDR3 sequence is 14 residues long. From germline, CDR1 is MNHEY and CDR2 SVGEGT. The CDR3 sequence is CASSIQVGGYEQYF.

The chain combines TRBV12-3 or TRBV12-4 with TRBJ2-7; TCRdb gives TRBD1 as the D gene, but with no DNA this cannot be confirmed. The CDR3 has 15 residues. CDR3 amino acids: CASSTRKTGSDEQYF.

This chain connects TRBV5-6 to TRBJ2-7; TCRdb indicates TRBD2, and absent DNA this call remains unverified. The CDR3 is made up of 17 amino acids. Germline V lookup: CDR1 SGHDT, CDR2 YYEEEE. Here the CDR3 reads CASSQEGLGPSLYEQYF.

This rearrangement joins TRBV7-9 to TRBJ2-7; TCRdb's D call of TRBD1 is untestable without DNA. The CDR3 has 14 residues. The germline V gene has CDR1 SEHNR and CDR2 FQNEAQ (reference sequence). CDR3: CASSLRQGVYEQYF.

V and J are TRBV12-3 or TRBV12-4 and TRBJ1-5. The CDR3 length is 13 residues. CDR3 sequence reads: CASSLGGGQPQHF.

The J gene is TRBJ2-4, the V gene TRBV4-3; TCRdb gives TRBD1 as the D gene, but with no DNA this cannot be confirmed. This CDR3 spans 15 amino acids. The germline CDR1 and CDR2 sequences are LGHNA and YSLEER. The CDR3 protein is CASSRKVGGENIQYF.

The chain carries TRBV29-1 and TRBJ2-1; TCRdb's D call, TRBD2, is unchecked because there is no DNA. Looked up from germline, CDR1 is SQVTM and CDR2 is ANQGSEA. The CDR3 is 14 residues long. The CDR3 region is CSANLAGGLNGQFF.

V gene TRBV7-9 combines with J gene TRBJ2-1; absent DNA, TCRdb's TRBD1 call cannot be checked. CDR3 length: 16 amino acids. Germline CDR1 is SEHNR and CDR2 is FQNEAQ (reference sequence). The chain's CDR3 is CASSPVPGGGRNEQFF. Together with reference TRBV7-9 and TRBJ2-1, the CDR3 gives the full variable domain: DTGVSQNPRHKITKRGQNVTFRCDPISEHNRLYWYRQTLGQGPEFLTYFQNEAQLEKSRLLSDRFSAERPKGSFSTLEIQRTEQGDSAMYLCASSPVPGGGRNEQFFGPGTRLTVL.

The chain couples TRBV7-2 to TRBJ2-7; the D call from TCRdb, TRBD1, cannot be confirmed without DNA. Germline values: CDR1 SGHTA, CDR2 FQGNSA. There are 14 residues in the CDR3. The CDR3 spells CASSLVGREAEQYF.

The chain carries TRBV4-1 and TRBJ1-2; the D call from TCRdb, TRBD1, cannot be confirmed without DNA. CDR3 length: 14 residues. Germline lookup yields CDR1 MGHRA and CDR2 YSYEKL. Here the CDR3 reads CASSQDFPLYGYTF.

This chain uses TRBV6-4 with TRBJ2-7; TCRdb names TRBD1, which stays unverified in the absence of DNA. The CDR3 covers 14 residues. Looked up from germline, CDR1 is MRHNA and CDR2 is SNTAGT. The CDR3 protein is CASSEAHGPYEQYF.

The rearrangement uses TRBV7-2 and TRBJ2-1. The germline CDR1 and CDR2 sequences are SGHTA and FQGNSA. The CDR3 is 15 amino acids. The CDR3 is CASSLGVSSYNEQFF.

The rearrangement joins TRBV9 to TRBJ2-3; there is no DNA to check the TCRdb D call of TRBD1. The CDR3 sequence is 15 residues long. The germline V gene encodes CDR1 SGDLS and CDR2 YYNGEE. The CDR3 sequence: CASSASGTTTDTQYF.

V and J are TRBV27 and TRBJ2-5; with no DNA, the TCRdb D assignment of TRBD2 cannot be verified. Germline V CDR1 and CDR2: MNHEY, SMNVEV (reference sequence). The CDR3 consists of 15 residues. CDR3 sequence: CASSLGGFVQETQYF.

The chain carries TRBV11-3 and TRBJ2-1; TCRdb designates TRBD2, a call that cannot be tested without DNA. This CDR3 contains 15 residues. Germline CDR1 and CDR2: SGHNT and YENEEA. CDR3 amino acids: CASSLDQGRRNEQFF.

The J gene is TRBJ2-1, the V gene TRBV12-3 or TRBV12-4. The CDR3 length is 14 residues. CDR3 residues: CASSLGLRRNEQFF.

V usage is TRBV9 and J usage is TRBJ2-1. The germline V gene encodes CDR1 SGDLS and CDR2 YYNGEE. The CDR3 runs to 16 residues. Here the CDR3 reads CASSVAKKGNNNEQFF. Full variable domain (rest looked up from reference TRBV9 and TRBJ2-1): DSGVTQTPKHLITATGQRVTLRCSPRSGDLSVYWYQQSLDQGLQFLIQYYNGEERAKGNILERFSAQQFPDLHSELNLSSLELGDSALYFCASSVAKKGNNNEQFFGPGTRLTVL.

The rearrangement links TRBV4-1 to TRBJ2-1; TCRdb picks TRBD1, but there is no DNA to check that call. CDR3 length equals 14 residues. From germline, CDR1 is MGHRA and CDR2 YSYEKL. CDR3: CASSQERRGNEQFF.

The J gene is TRBJ2-1, the V gene TRBV4-1. This CDR3 spans 12 amino acids. In germline, CDR1 is MGHRA, CDR2 YSYEKL. The CDR3 loop reads CASSQPNNEQFF.

The rearrangement links TRBV7-2 to TRBJ2-7; absent DNA, TCRdb's TRBD2 call cannot be checked. The CDR3 runs to 16 residues. Germline values: CDR1 SGHTA, CDR2 FQGNSA. The CDR3 reads CASSLVGGKGSYEQYF.

The gene calls are TRBV5-1 and TRBJ2-5; TCRdb outputs TRBD1, but without DNA this stays unchecked. CDR3 size: 15 residues. The germline gives CDR1 SGHRS, CDR2 YFSETQ. CDR3 region: CASSLARGGAETQYF.

The chain combines TRBV28 with TRBJ2-5; the D gene TCRdb calls, TRBD1, cannot be checked with no DNA. CDR1 and CDR2 (germline): MDHEN, SYDVKM. The CDR3 totals 15 residues. The CDR3 protein is CATLPLAEPQETQYF.

The rearrangement uses TRBV29-1 and TRBJ2-1; TCRdb lists TRBD2, though no DNA is available to test this call. Germline loops: CDR1 SQVTM, CDR2 ANQGSEA. The CDR3 is 13 amino acids. The chain's CDR3 is CSVGLAGLDEQFF.

The chain uses TRBV13 and TRBJ1-2; TCRdb indicates TRBD1, and absent DNA this call remains unverified. Germline V CDR1 and CDR2: PRHDT, FYEKMQ (reference sequence). This CDR3 is built from 12 residues. The CDR3 spells CASSSKGYGYTF.

The chain has TRBV14 and TRBJ2-1; no DNA is available, so the TRBD2 call from TCRdb remains unchecked. Germline CDR1 SGHDN, CDR2 FVKESK. The CDR3 is 15 amino acids. CDR3 sequence reads: CASSQDISGRTPQFF.